This TCR beta chain was identified in a study of cytomegalovirus exposure and HLA in healthy donors. Study observations and caveats: Trimming of TCR beta V- and J-genes showed a link, identified in a later analysis, to a missense DCLRE1C variant.

Researchers ran the PCR with 60 Vbeta and 13 Jbeta primers. Clones were sequenced by immunoSEQ multiplex PCR, and TCRdb holds only the in-frame ones, with some missing. The profile covers 90,000 to 100,000 clones, with around 80% appearing a single time and about 1.5% taken by the ten largest. The V segment lost 6 bases and the J segment 7 bases; nucleotides outside the gene matches: 11. CDR1 SQVTM and CDR2 ANQGSEA come from the germline V gene. The CDR3 runs to 15 residues. Turning to this clone: The antigen is undetermined.

The rearrangement joins TRBV29-1 to TRBJ1-4; 10 bases are a match to TRBD1. This receptor was obtained from a man aged 35-49 years in good health and CMV-seronegative. Sequencing was carried out using PBMCs. As DNA, the CDR3 is TGCAGCGTGATACTTCCCGGGACAGGGGCTGAAAAACTGTTTTTT. Its protein is CSVILPGTGAEKLFF.